A selection of T cell receptor beta chains follows, all from one sample in a study of early stage breast cancer tumors. The method was immunoSEQ multiplex PCR; TCRdb's version includes in-frame clones alone and lacks a portion of them. The sample consists of under 30,000 clones, roughly two thirds of them appearing once. What was sequenced was blood. The origin of the receptors is a person aged 45-60 years with breast cancer. Both conserved end residues are part of each CDR3. The D gene is left open where the match is weak. Clone size is not always given. Where it is, it says once, few, many or a class for expanded clones.

d_gene: .; v_gene: TRBV9; abundance: .; j_gene: TRBJ2-3; CDR3nt: TGTGCCAGCAGCGTAGGCAACCCTGCGGATACGCAGTATTTT; CDR3aa: CASSVGNPADTQYF
d_gene: TRBD1; v_gene: TRBV4-3; abundance: .; j_gene: TRBJ1-4; CDR3nt: TGCGCCAGCAGCCTCGACAGGGGGGAAAAACTGTTTTTT; CDR3aa: CASSLDRGEKLFF
d_gene: .; v_gene: TRBV7-9; abundance: few; j_gene: TRBJ1-5; CDR3nt: TGTGCCAGCAGCTCGGATGGGCCCCAGCATTTT; CDR3aa: CASSSDGPQHF
d_gene: TRBD2; v_gene: TRBV29-1; abundance: .; j_gene: TRBJ2-7; CDR3nt: TGCAGCGCCGCGACTAGCACGCCCTTGGACGAGCAGTACTTC; CDR3aa: CSAATSTPLDEQYF
d_gene: TRBD2; v_gene: TRBV30; abundance: .; j_gene: TRBJ2-1; CDR3nt: TGTGCCTGGAGTGTTGGTGGGAGGGCCTCCTACAATGAGCAGTTCTTC; CDR3aa: CAWSVGGRASYNEQFF
d_gene: .; v_gene: TRBV18; abundance: .; j_gene: TRBJ1-4; CDR3nt: TGTGCCAGCTCACCGCGCGTCGGACAGTCTGCAACTAATGAAAAACTGTTTTTT; CDR3aa: CASSPRVGQSATNEKLFF
d_gene: TRBD1; v_gene: TRBV29-1; abundance: few; j_gene: TRBJ1-1; CDR3nt: TGCAGCGTCCCCCCCGGGACAGGGGGCAGGGCTTTCTTT; CDR3aa: CSVPPGTGGRAFF
d_gene: .; v_gene: TRBV15; abundance: .; j_gene: TRBJ2-5; CDR3nt: TGTGCCACCAGCAGAGGCGGGTCTCAAGAGACCCAGTACTTC; CDR3aa: CATSRGGSQETQYF
d_gene: .; v_gene: TRBV5-1; abundance: once; j_gene: TRBJ2-3; CDR3nt: TGCGCCAGCAGCTTAACAGCGGATACGCAGTATTTT; CDR3aa: CASSLTADTQYF
d_gene: .; v_gene: TRBV7-2; abundance: .; j_gene: TRBJ2-7; CDR3nt: TGTGCCAGCAGCTTAGCCCGTACCTCCGAGCAGTACTTC; CDR3aa: CASSLARTSEQYF
d_gene: .; v_gene: TRBV29-1; abundance: .; j_gene: TRBJ1-2; CDR3nt: TGCAGCGTCGACGGAAACTATGGCTACACCTTC; CDR3aa: CSVDGNYGYTF
d_gene: TRBD1; v_gene: TRBV19; abundance: few; j_gene: TRBJ2-5; CDR3nt: TGTGCCAGTAGTATCCGACAGGGGGGTTCGGCCCAGTACTTC; CDR3aa: CASSIRQGGSAQYF
d_gene: .; v_gene: TRBV6-4; abundance: .; j_gene: TRBJ1-1; CDR3nt: TGTGCCAGCAGCAGGACAGCGAACACTGAAGCTTTCTTT; CDR3aa: CASSRTANTEAFF
d_gene: TRBD1; v_gene: TRBV14; abundance: .; j_gene: TRBJ1-1; CDR3nt: TGTGCCAGCAGCAAACAGGGGGCCTTGAACACTGAAGCTTTCTTT; CDR3aa: CASSKQGALNTEAFF
d_gene: .; v_gene: TRBV5-1; abundance: .; j_gene: TRBJ1-3; CDR3nt: TGCGCCAGCAGCTTGTCGGGGGGATCTGGAAACACCATATATTTT; CDR3aa: CASSLSGGSGNTIYF
d_gene: .; v_gene: TRBV30; abundance: .; j_gene: TRBJ1-4; CDR3nt: TGTGCCTGGACCCAATTCGGGGGCGCAAATGAAAAACTGTTTTTT; CDR3aa: CAWTQFGGANEKLFF
d_gene: TRBD1; v_gene: TRBV10-2; abundance: .; j_gene: TRBJ2-7; CDR3nt: TGCGCCAGCAGCGCATCTTTTCAGGGGGCCCTCCCCTACGAGCAGTACTTC; CDR3aa: CASSASFQGALPYEQYF
d_gene: TRBD1; v_gene: TRBV15; abundance: .; j_gene: TRBJ1-1; CDR3nt: TGTGCCACCAGCAGCGACAGGGTTGGGACTGAAGCTTTCTTT; CDR3aa: CATSSDRVGTEAFF
d_gene: .; v_gene: TRBV18; abundance: .; j_gene: TRBJ2-3; CDR3nt: TGTGCCAGCTCACCGATCTTTGCGGGACAGAGCACAGATACGCAGTATTTT; CDR3aa: CASSPIFAGQSTDTQYF
d_gene: .; v_gene: TRBV4-2; abundance: .; j_gene: TRBJ2-6; CDR3nt: TGTGCCAGCAGCGCGATCGGGAACTCTGGGGCCAACGTCCTGACTTTC; CDR3aa: CASSAIGNSGANVLTF
d_gene: TRBD1; v_gene: TRBV5-6; abundance: .; j_gene: TRBJ2-7; CDR3nt: TGTGCCAGCAGCTTGGAGGGACAGGGGTACGAGCAGTACTTC; CDR3aa: CASSLEGQGYEQYF
d_gene: .; v_gene: TRBV19; abundance: .; j_gene: TRBJ2-7; CDR3nt: TGTGCCAGTAGTATAGATCTTCTGGGGGAGCAGTACTTC; CDR3aa: CASSIDLLGEQYF
d_gene: TRBD1; v_gene: TRBV30; abundance: .; j_gene: TRBJ1-5; CDR3nt: TGTGCCTGGAGTGCCGGGACAGGGGGCGGTCAGCCCCAGCATTTT; CDR3aa: CAWSAGTGGGQPQHF
d_gene: TRBD1; v_gene: TRBV19; abundance: few; j_gene: TRBJ1-2; CDR3nt: TGTGCCAGTAGTAGCGGGACAGACATGAACTATGGCTACACCTTC; CDR3aa: CASSSGTDMNYGYTF
d_gene: .; v_gene: TRBV11-2; abundance: .; j_gene: TRBJ2-7; CDR3nt: TGTGCCAGCAGCTTAGGAACGGATAATAGATACTTC; CDR3aa: CASSLGTDNRYF
d_gene: TRBD2; v_gene: TRBV11-2; abundance: .; j_gene: TRBJ2-7; CDR3nt: TGTGCCAGCAGCTGGGTCTGGGGACTAGCGGAGAGCTCCTACGAGCAGTACTTC; CDR3aa: CASSWVWGLAESSYEQYF
d_gene: TRBD1; v_gene: TRBV27; abundance: .; j_gene: TRBJ2-3; CDR3nt: TGTGCCAGCAAGGGACAGGGCTTAGATACGCAGTATTTT; CDR3aa: CASKGQGLDTQYF
d_gene: TRBD1; v_gene: TRBV18; abundance: few; j_gene: TRBJ1-2; CDR3nt: TGTGCCAGCTCCCGTACCGAGGACAGGGGCTATGGCTACACCTTC; CDR3aa: CASSRTEDRGYGYTF
d_gene: .; v_gene: TRBV10-2; abundance: .; j_gene: TRBJ2-5; CDR3nt: TGCGCCAGCAGAGAGACGGCACGGGAGACCCAGTACTTC; CDR3aa: CASRETARETQYF
d_gene: TRBD1; v_gene: TRBV7-9; abundance: .; j_gene: TRBJ2-5; CDR3nt: TGTGCCAGCAGCCCGGCAGGGGGTAGGTTGGAGACCCAGTACTTC; CDR3aa: CASSPAGGRLETQYF
d_gene: .; v_gene: TRBV6-1; abundance: few; j_gene: TRBJ2-3; CDR3nt: TGTGCCAGCGGTTGGGGGGCCACAGATACGCAGTATTTT; CDR3aa: CASGWGATDTQYF
d_gene: .; v_gene: TRBV6-6; abundance: .; j_gene: TRBJ1-1; CDR3nt: TGTGCCAGCAGTTACCCGAGGGGGGAGTCGGTCACTGAAGCTTTCTTT; CDR3aa: CASSYPRGESVTEAFF
d_gene: TRBD1; v_gene: TRBV18; abundance: few; j_gene: TRBJ2-7; CDR3nt: TGTGCCAGCTCAGACAGGGTGGACAACGAGCAGTACTTC; CDR3aa: CASSDRVDNEQYF
d_gene: TRBD2; v_gene: TRBV2; abundance: .; j_gene: TRBJ2-5; CDR3nt: TGTGCCAGCAGAGGAGCGGGAGGGCAAGAGACCCAGTACTTC; CDR3aa: CASRGAGGQETQYF
d_gene: TRBD2; v_gene: TRBV11-2; abundance: once; j_gene: TRBJ2-1; CDR3nt: TGTGCCAGCAGCCTGACTAGCGACCGAGGGCAGTTCTTC; CDR3aa: CASSLTSDRGQFF
d_gene: TRBD1; v_gene: TRBV27; abundance: .; j_gene: TRBJ1-1; CDR3nt: TGTGCCAGCAGAGGGCCGGACAGGGAAGAGGTTGAAGCTTTCTTT; CDR3aa: CASRGPDREEVEAFF
d_gene: .; v_gene: TRBV27; abundance: .; j_gene: TRBJ1-2; CDR3nt: TGTGCCAGCAGTCTCATCGGACATTATGGCTACACCTTC; CDR3aa: CASSLIGHYGYTF
d_gene: .; v_gene: TRBV7-6; abundance: .; j_gene: TRBJ2-1; CDR3nt: TGTGCCAGCAGCTTAGACTCAGCAACCTACAATGAGCAGTTCTTC; CDR3aa: CASSLDSATYNEQFF
d_gene: .; v_gene: TRBV6-5; abundance: few; j_gene: TRBJ1-4; CDR3nt: TGTGCCAGCAGCCCACGGGGGCGAACCGAAAAACTGTTTTTT; CDR3aa: CASSPRGRTEKLFF
d_gene: TRBD1; v_gene: TRBV5-1; abundance: .; j_gene: TRBJ2-5; CDR3nt: TGCGCCAGCACCATAGGACAGGACCGACAAGAGACCCAGTACTTC; CDR3aa: CASTIGQDRQETQYF
d_gene: .; v_gene: TRBV11-2; abundance: few; j_gene: TRBJ2-7; CDR3nt: TGTGCCAGCAGCTTACAGACTTCCTACGAGCAGTACTTC; CDR3aa: CASSLQTSYEQYF
d_gene: .; v_gene: TRBV28; abundance: few; j_gene: TRBJ1-5; CDR3nt: TGTGCCAGCAGTTTGCCGGACTTCTCCGGGGCTTATAGCAATCAGCCCCAGCATTTT; CDR3aa: CASSLPDFSGAYSNQPQHF
d_gene: .; v_gene: TRBV2; abundance: few; j_gene: TRBJ2-5; CDR3nt: TGTGCCAGCAGTGCCATGCAGTTGTTGGAGACCCAGTACTTC; CDR3aa: CASSAMQLLETQYF
d_gene: TRBD2; v_gene: TRBV13; abundance: once; j_gene: TRBJ2-7; CDR3nt: TGTGCCAGCAGCCCAAGCCAGACTAGCGGGTTCTACGAGCAGTACTTC; CDR3aa: CASSPSQTSGFYEQYF
d_gene: .; v_gene: TRBV19; abundance: .; j_gene: TRBJ2-7; CDR3nt: TGTGCCAGTAGTAATAGAGGGGTTGACGAGCAGTACTTC; CDR3aa: CASSNRGVDEQYF
d_gene: .; v_gene: TRBV29-1; abundance: .; j_gene: TRBJ2-2; CDR3nt: TGCAGCGTGGTAAAGGGGGGCGGGGAGCTGTTTTTT; CDR3aa: CSVVKGGGELFF
d_gene: .; v_gene: TRBV5-1; abundance: .; j_gene: TRBJ2-2; CDR3nt: TGCGCCAGCCCCGGGGTAACCGGGGAGCTGTTTTTT; CDR3aa: CASPGVTGELFF
d_gene: .; v_gene: TRBV11-3; abundance: few; j_gene: TRBJ2-1; CDR3nt: TGTGCCAGCAGCTTAGATCGGGGGTCGAGGAATGAGCAGTTCTTC; CDR3aa: CASSLDRGSRNEQFF
d_gene: .; v_gene: TRBV12-2; abundance: once; j_gene: TRBJ2-6; CDR3nt: TGTGCAAGTCGCTCTCAGCGGGAGGGCCTAGGTGGGGCCAACGTCCTGACTTTC; CDR3aa: CASRSQREGLGGANVLTF
d_gene: .; v_gene: TRBV14; abundance: .; j_gene: TRBJ2-5; CDR3nt: TGTGCCAGCAGCCAAGATCTAAGTCGGGAGACCCAGTACTTC; CDR3aa: CASSQDLSRETQYF
d_gene: TRBD1; v_gene: TRBV30; abundance: few; j_gene: TRBJ2-7; CDR3nt: TGTGCCTGGAGCCTTCCCGGGACAGGGAATCGTGAGCAGTACTTC; CDR3aa: CAWSLPGTGNREQYF
d_gene: .; v_gene: TRBV9; abundance: .; j_gene: TRBJ2-1; CDR3nt: TGTGCCAGCAGCGTTACTACTTCCTTTCACAATGAGCAGTTCTTC; CDR3aa: CASSVTTSFHNEQFF
d_gene: .; v_gene: TRBV6-1; abundance: few; j_gene: TRBJ2-7; CDR3nt: TGTGCCAGCACCTTAGGAGGCGGTACCTACGAGCAGTACTTC; CDR3aa: CASTLGGGTYEQYF
d_gene: TRBD1; v_gene: TRBV19; abundance: few; j_gene: TRBJ2-5; CDR3nt: TGTGCCAGTAGCACCGGGACAGACGCGTCGGGGACGACCAGGGAGACCCAGTACTTC; CDR3aa: CASSTGTDASGTTRETQYF
d_gene: .; v_gene: TRBV19; abundance: .; j_gene: TRBJ2-1; CDR3nt: TGTGCCAGTAGTCGGGCTAGCGTAGGTGAGCAGTTCTTC; CDR3aa: CASSRASVGEQFF
d_gene: TRBD1; v_gene: TRBV15; abundance: .; j_gene: TRBJ1-1; CDR3nt: TGTGCCACCAGCAGAGAACAGGGGGCCGCAGCTTTCTTT; CDR3aa: CATSREQGAAAFF
d_gene: TRBD2; v_gene: TRBV7-9; abundance: .; j_gene: TRBJ2-3; CDR3nt: TGTGCCAGCAGCTTGGACAAGCGGGACCCCACAGATACGCAGTATTTT; CDR3aa: CASSLDKRDPTDTQYF
d_gene: .; v_gene: TRBV6-5; abundance: few; j_gene: TRBJ1-4; CDR3nt: TGTGCCAGCAGTTACACCCTGGGTCAAGTGGGAGAAAAACTGTTTTTT; CDR3aa: CASSYTLGQVGEKLFF
d_gene: .; v_gene: TRBV19; abundance: .; j_gene: TRBJ1-5; CDR3nt: TGTGCCAGTAACCGACAGACCAATCAGCCCCAGCATTTT; CDR3aa: CASNRQTNQPQHF